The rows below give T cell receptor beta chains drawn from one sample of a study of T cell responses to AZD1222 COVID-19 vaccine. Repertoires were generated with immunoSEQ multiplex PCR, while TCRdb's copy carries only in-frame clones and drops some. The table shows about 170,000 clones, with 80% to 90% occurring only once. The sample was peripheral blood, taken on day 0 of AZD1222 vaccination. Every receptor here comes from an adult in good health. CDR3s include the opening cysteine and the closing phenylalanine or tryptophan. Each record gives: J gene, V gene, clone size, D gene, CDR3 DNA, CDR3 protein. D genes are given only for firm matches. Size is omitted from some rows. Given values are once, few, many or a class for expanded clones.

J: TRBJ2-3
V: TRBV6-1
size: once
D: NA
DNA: TGTGCCAGCAGTGAAGCGCCCAGGGCATATCACACAGATACGCAGTATTTT
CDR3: CASSEAPRAYHTDTQYF

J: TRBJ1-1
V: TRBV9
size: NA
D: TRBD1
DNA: TGTGCCAGCAGCCCACATGTTCGATTAGGACAGGGTTTACCTCGAGCTTTCTTT
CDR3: CASSPHVRLGQGLPRAFF

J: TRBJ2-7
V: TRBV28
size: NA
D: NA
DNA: TGTGCCAGCAAAATCGGGACGGTATCCTACGAGCAGTACTTC
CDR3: CASKIGTVSYEQYF

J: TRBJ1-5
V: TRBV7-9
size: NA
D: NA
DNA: TGTGCCAGCAGCCCCTACACAGGGCATCCGGGCAATCAGCCCCAGCATTTT
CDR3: CASSPYTGHPGNQPQHF

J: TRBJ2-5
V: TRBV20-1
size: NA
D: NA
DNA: TGCAGTGCTAGGGGTTACGAGACCCAGTACTTC
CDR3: CSARGYETQYF

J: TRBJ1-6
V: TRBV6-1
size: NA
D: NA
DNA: TGTGCCAGCAGTGAATTGGGAGATAATTCACCCCTCCACTTT
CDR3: CASSELGDNSPLHF

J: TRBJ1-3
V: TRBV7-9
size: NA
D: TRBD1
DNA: TGTGCCAGCAGCTCTGGGACAGGGAGAAACACCATATATTTT
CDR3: CASSSGTGRNTIYF

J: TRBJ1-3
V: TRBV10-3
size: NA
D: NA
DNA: TGTGCCATCAGTCGGGGGGGAGAAGGTGGTACCATATATTTT
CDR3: CAISRGGEGGTIYF

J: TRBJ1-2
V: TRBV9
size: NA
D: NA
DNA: TGTGCCAGCAGCGTAGATATCGCCGCCCGCGGTGGCTACACCTTC
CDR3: CASSVDIAARGGYTF

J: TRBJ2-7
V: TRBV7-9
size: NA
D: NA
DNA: TGTGCCAGCAGCTTAGGGTGGACCTACGAGCAGTACTTC
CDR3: CASSLGWTYEQYF

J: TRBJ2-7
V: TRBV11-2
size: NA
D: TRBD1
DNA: TGTGCCAGCAGCTTAGAACAGGGGTTTACCTACGAGCAGTACTTC
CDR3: CASSLEQGFTYEQYF

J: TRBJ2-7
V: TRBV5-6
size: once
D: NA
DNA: TGTGCCAGCAGTAAATCTGGGAGTTACGAGCAGTACTTC
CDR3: CASSKSGSYEQYF

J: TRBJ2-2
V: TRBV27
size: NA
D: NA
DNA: TGTGCCAGCAGTCCCGGTCGCACCGGGGAGCTGTTTTTT
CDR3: CASSPGRTGELFF

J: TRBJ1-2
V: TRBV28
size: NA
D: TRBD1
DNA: TGTGCCAGCAGTCAAAGCGGGACAGGGGACCTGTATGGCTACACCTTC
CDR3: CASSQSGTGDLYGYTF

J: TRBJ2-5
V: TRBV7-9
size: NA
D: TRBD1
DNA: TGTGCCAGCAGCTTCATCGGGACAGGACAAGAGACCCAGTACTTC
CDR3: CASSFIGTGQETQYF

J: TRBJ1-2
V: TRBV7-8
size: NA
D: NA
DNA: TGTGCCAGCAGCTTAGCAGTCACAATATCTAACTATGGCTACACCTTC
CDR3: CASSLAVTISNYGYTF

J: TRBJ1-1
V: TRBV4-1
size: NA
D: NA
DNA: TGCGCCAGCAGCCAGTCGGGGGCGCGGAACACTGAAGCTTTCTTT
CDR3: CASSQSGARNTEAFF

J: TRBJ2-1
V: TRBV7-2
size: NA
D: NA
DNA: TGTGCCAGCAGCTTAAGTGGCGGGATGACCTACAATGAGCAGTTCTTC
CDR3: CASSLSGGMTYNEQFF

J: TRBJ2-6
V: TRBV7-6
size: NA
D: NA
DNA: TGTGCCAGCAGCTTAGGCCGGGGGCCTGGGGCCAACGTCCTGACTTTC
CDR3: CASSLGRGPGANVLTF

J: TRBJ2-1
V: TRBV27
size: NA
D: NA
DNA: TGTGCCAGCAGTTTACAGGGACCGTACAATGAGCAGTTCTTC
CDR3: CASSLQGPYNEQFF

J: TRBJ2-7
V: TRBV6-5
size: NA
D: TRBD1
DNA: TGTGCCAGCAGTTACTCGTCGACAGGGAGAGGGGAGCAGTACTTC
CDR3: CASSYSSTGRGEQYF

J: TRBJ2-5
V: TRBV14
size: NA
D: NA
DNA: TGTGCCAGCAGCCCCCTGCGACAGAGACTACAAGAGACCCAGTACTTC
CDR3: CASSPLRQRLQETQYF

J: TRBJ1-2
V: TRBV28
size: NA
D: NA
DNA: TGTGCCAGCAGTTTGGGGGCAGGCCACTATGGCTACACCTTC
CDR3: CASSLGAGHYGYTF

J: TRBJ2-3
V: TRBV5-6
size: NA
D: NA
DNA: TGTGCCAGCAGCGATACTATCACAGATACGCAGTATTTT
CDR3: CASSDTITDTQYF

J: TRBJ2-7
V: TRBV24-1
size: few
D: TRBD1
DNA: TGTGCCACCGAAGGGGGCACGAGCTCCTACGAGCAGTACTTC
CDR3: CATEGGTSSYEQYF

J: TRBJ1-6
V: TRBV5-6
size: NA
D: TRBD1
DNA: TGTGCCAGCAGCCAGGGACAGTCGGGTTCACCCCTCCACTTT
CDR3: CASSQGQSGSPLHF

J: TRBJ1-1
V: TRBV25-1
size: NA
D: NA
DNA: TGTGCCAGCAGTGAGTCCCCTGGTGGGGACACTGAAGCTTTCTTT
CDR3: CASSESPGGDTEAFF

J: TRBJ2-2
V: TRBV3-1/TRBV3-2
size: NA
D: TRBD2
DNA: TGTGCCAGCAGCCTAGCGGGCAGCAACACCGGGGAGCTGTTTTTT
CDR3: CASSLAGSNTGELFF

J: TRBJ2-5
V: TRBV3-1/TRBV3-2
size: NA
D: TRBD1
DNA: TGTGCCAGCAACCAGATTGGGGGTACAGGGGGTTTAGAGACCCAGTACTTC
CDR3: CASNQIGGTGGLETQYF

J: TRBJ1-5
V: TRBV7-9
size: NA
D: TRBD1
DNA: TGTGCCAGCAGCTTAAAACAGGGGAGTGAAAACAATCAGCCCCAGCATTTT
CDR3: CASSLKQGSENNQPQHF

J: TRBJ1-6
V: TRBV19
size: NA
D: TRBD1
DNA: TGTGCCAGTAGTATAAGCGACAGGGCGGGTACTTCACCCCTCCACTTT
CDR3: CASSISDRAGTSPLHF

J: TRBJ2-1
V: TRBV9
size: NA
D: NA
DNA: TGTGCCAGCAGCGATTCTAGCAATGAGCAGTTCTTC
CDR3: CASSDSSNEQFF

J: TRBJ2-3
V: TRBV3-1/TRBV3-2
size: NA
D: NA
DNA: TGTGCCAGCAGCCAAGACGGCTTTGGGGCAGATACGCAGTATTTT
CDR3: CASSQDGFGADTQYF

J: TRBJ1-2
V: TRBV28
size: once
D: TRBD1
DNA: TGTGCCAGCACCGGAGGACAGGGGAGGTCGTGGGGCTACACCTTC
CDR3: CASTGGQGRSWGYTF

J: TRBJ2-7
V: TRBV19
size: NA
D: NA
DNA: TGTGCCAGTAGTCCTACCGACGCGGCAGGGGAAGTCAACTACGAGCAGTACTTC
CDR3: CASSPTDAAGEVNYEQYF

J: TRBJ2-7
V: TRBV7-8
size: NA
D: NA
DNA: TGTGCCAGCAGCCCTGGGATCCGCGAGCAGTACTTC
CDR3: CASSPGIREQYF

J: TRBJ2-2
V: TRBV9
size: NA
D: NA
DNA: TGTGCCAGCAGCCCTCACTCATCCCGGGGGCCCCCCGGGGAGCTGTTTTTT
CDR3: CASSPHSSRGPPGELFF

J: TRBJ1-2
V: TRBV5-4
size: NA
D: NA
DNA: TGTGCCAGCAGCTTGAGCCAACGGGACGGCTACACCTTC
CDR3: CASSLSQRDGYTF

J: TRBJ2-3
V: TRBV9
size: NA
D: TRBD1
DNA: TGTGCCAGCAGCGCCAAACAGGGGGCGAGGGCAGATACGCAGTATTTT
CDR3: CASSAKQGARADTQYF